Following are 6 T cell receptor beta chains from one sample sequenced in a study of blood T cell repertoires in COVID-19. Clones were sequenced by immunoSEQ multiplex PCR, and TCRdb holds only the in-frame ones, with some missing. The table has around 94,000 clones, around 90% seen once. Material: peripheral blood. Source of these receptors: a man younger than 30 with acute or convalescent COVID-19.

The J gene is TRBJ2-7, the V gene TRBV5-1, with D perhaps matching TRBD1 (5 bases). The V and J ends lost 4 bases and 2 bases respectively, with 19 bases between them. Germline lookup yields CDR1 SGHRS and CDR2 YFSETQ. The CDR3 sequence is 16 residues long. The CDR3 loop is CASSPPGILETYEQYF. The CDR3, as DNA: TGCGCCAGCAGCCCCCCAGGGATTTTAGAAACCTACGAGCAGTACTTC.

V gene TRBV6-5 combines with J gene TRBJ1-4; possible D gene TRBD1, 6 bases. V lost 10 bases and J 8 bases, leaving 17 bases between the germline ends. The germline V gene has CDR1 MNHEY and CDR2 SVGAGI. The CDR3 runs 13 residues. CDR3 region: CAIQGFMREKLFF. The CDR3 DNA follows: TGTGCCATCCAGGGGTTCATGAGGGAAAAACTGTTTTTT.

The chain couples TRBV18 to TRBJ1-5; 7 bases are a match to TRBD1. The V and J ends lost 2 bases and 1 base, in that order; junction bases with no gene match: 5. The length of the CDR3 is 16 residues. The germline CDR1 and CDR2 sequences are KGHSH and LQKENI. Here the CDR3 reads CASSPEGARSNQPQHF. CDR3 sequence (DNA): TGTGCCAGCTCACCAGAGGGGGCGAGGAGCAATCAGCCCCAGCATTTT.

The chain carries TRBV7-8 and TRBJ1-5; D is uncertain. Trimming took 5 bases from V and 1 from J, leaving 9 bases between them. Germline V gene data show CDR1 as SGHVS and CDR2 as FQNEAQ. The CDR3 sequence is 14 residues long. For the CDR3, the DNA is TGTGCCAGCAGCCGAGACGGGAGCAATCAGCCCCAGCATTTT. It translates to CASSRDGSNQPQHF. Full variable domain (missing parts from reference TRBV7-8 and TRBJ1-5): GAGVSQSPRYKVAKRGQDVALRCDPISGHVSLFWYQQALGQGPEFLTYFQNEAQLDKSGLPSDRFFAERPEGSVSTLKIQRTQQEDSAVYLCASSRDGSNQPQHFGDGTRLSIL.

The rearrangement joins TRBV1 to TRBJ1-2. TRBV1 is annotated as a pseudogene. The CDR3 runs 18 residues. CDR3 region: CTSSQDGGSAALGYGYTF. The CDR3 coding sequence is TGCACCAGCAGCCAAGACGGGGGGAGTGCAGCTTTGGGGTATGGCTACACCTTC.

V and J are TRBV27 and TRBJ1-1; 8 positions agree with TRBD1. Trimming at V came to 5 bases and at J to 2 bases, leaving 7 bases not matched to a gene. Germline V gene data show CDR1 as MNHEY and CDR2 as SMNVEV (reference sequence). The CDR3 has 15 amino acids. The CDR3 nucleotides read TGTGCCAGCAGTGCCTTAACAGGGGGAAACACTGAAGCTTTCTTT. It yields the protein CASSALTGGNTEAFF.